The rows below give T cell receptor beta chains drawn from one sample of a study of cytomegalovirus exposure and HLA in healthy donors. Only in-frame clones appear in the TCRdb table, and some are missing; sequencing was by immunoSEQ multiplex PCR. The table has about 150,000 clones, 70% to 90% seen once; the top ten hold around 5.2%. The sample comprised PBMCs. The source is a woman aged 40 to 49 in good health and CMV-seropositive. Both conserved end residues are part of each CDR3. The D gene is left open where the match is weak. Size is stated for part of the rows, as once, few or many counts, or as a class when the clone is expanded.

17	TRBJ2-7	TRBV5-4	TRBD2	NA	CASSVRRDTSGRGEQYF	TGTGCCAGCAGCGTGAGGAGGGATACTAGCGGGAGGGGCGAGCAGTACTTC
15	TRBJ1-5	TRBV18	TRBD1	NA	CASSLDRGSNQPQHF	TGTGCCAGCTCTCTAGACAGGGGAAGCAATCAGCCCCAGCATTTT
19	TRBJ2-1	TRBV28	TRBD1	NA	CASSLHPGQGGDYNDEQFF	TGTGCCAGCAGTTTGCATCCGGGACAGGGGGGGGACTACAATGATGAGCAGTTCTTC
17	TRBJ2-6	TRBV30	TRBD1	NA	CAWTRDRTSSGANVLTF	TGTGCCTGGACCCGGGACAGAACAAGCTCTGGGGCCAACGTCCTGACTTTC
15	TRBJ2-1	TRBV5-1	NA	medium-sized	CASSLEGMPYNEQFF	TGCGCCAGCAGCTTGGAGGGGATGCCCTACAATGAGCAGTTCTTC
14	TRBJ1-1	TRBV19	NA	NA	CASSIVGGFTEAFF	TGTGCCAGTAGTATTGTGGGGGGATTCACTGAAGCTTTCTTT
16	TRBJ2-4	TRBV13	NA	NA	CASSLAVWGQQNIQYF	TGTGCCAGCAGCTTAGCTGTTTGGGGACAACAAAACATTCAGTACTTC
15	TRBJ1-1	TRBV14	NA	NA	CASSQEMRRGAEAFF	TGTGCCAGCAGCCAAGAAATGAGGAGGGGCGCTGAAGCTTTCTTT
18	TRBJ2-2	TRBV2	TRBD2	NA	CASSWTSGRVLNTGELFF	TGTGCCAGCAGCTGGACTAGCGGGAGGGTCCTGAACACCGGGGAGCTGTTTTTT
13	TRBJ2-7	TRBV28	TRBD2	NA	CASTLASGIEQYF	TGTGCCAGCACCCTTGCTAGCGGGATCGAGCAGTACTTC
11	TRBJ2-3	TRBV4-1	NA	NA	CASSQDNTQYF	TGCGCCAGCAGCCAAGATAATACGCAGTATTTT
13	TRBJ2-2	TRBV7-2	TRBD1	NA	CANRGQNTGELFF	TGTGCCAACAGGGGGCAGAACACCGGGGAGCTGTTTTTT
13	TRBJ1-1	TRBV6-1	NA	NA	CASSPDKNTEAFF	TGTGCCAGCAGTCCCGACAAGAACACTGAAGCTTTCTTT
14	TRBJ2-1	TRBV11-1	NA	NA	CASSRQFESDEQFF	TGTGCCAGCAGTCGACAGTTTGAATCCGATGAGCAGTTCTTC
17	TRBJ2-2	TRBV4-2	NA	NA	CASGPDWGGVNTGELFF	TGTGCCAGCGGCCCCGATTGGGGGGGCGTGAACACCGGGGAGCTGTTTTTT
13	TRBJ2-1	TRBV5-1	NA	NA	CASSLSGRGEQFF	TGCGCCAGCAGCTTGTCCGGAAGGGGGGAGCAGTTCTTC
15	TRBJ1-3	TRBV18	NA	once	CASSPWTDSGNTIYF	TGTGCCAGCTCACCATGGACAGACTCTGGAAACACCATATATTTT
15	TRBJ2-1	TRBV28	TRBD2	NA	CASSYPGLVYNEQFF	TGTGCCAGCAGTTATCCGGGACTAGTCTACAATGAGCAGTTCTTC